This is a list of T cell receptor beta chains from one sample in a study of blood T cells in healthy people across ages. TCRdb processed the 5' RACE reads anew with MiXCR; each CDR3 protein has one entry. The sample comprises 550,000 to 750,000 distinct CDR3 sequences, approximately 21% of which are singletons, and about 3.6% rests with the top ten. Sequenced material: blood. The receptors originated from a man aged 65 to 85 in good health. The CDR3 runs from the conserved cysteine through the conserved F or W. D genes are given only for firm matches. Some rows have no size entry. The others give once, few or many, or a class for an expanded clone.

v_call	j_call	clone_size	d_call	cdr3_aa	cdr3_nt
TRBV28	TRBJ2-5	few	TRBD1	CASSPGQGVQETQYF	TGTGCCAGCAGTCCGGGACAGGGTGTTCAAGAGACCCAGTACTTC
TRBV5-1	TRBJ2-5	.	.	CASSLGAPGHQETQYF	TGCGCCAGCAGCTTGGGGGCTCCGGGACATCAAGAGACCCAGTACTTC
TRBV20-1	TRBJ2-3	.	TRBD1	CSARDRGPDTQYF	TGCAGTGCTAGGGACAGGGGACCAGATACGCAGTATTTT
TRBV10-3	TRBJ2-7	.	TRBD2	CAISESAGGSYEQYF	TGTGCCATCAGTGAGTCTGCGGGAGGCTCCTACGAGCAGTACTTC
TRBV13	TRBJ2-1	many	.	CASRPGDNEQFF	TGTGCCAGCAGGCCAGGGGACAATGAGCAGTTCTTC
TRBV28	TRBJ2-6	few	.	CASSLFRGALSGANVLTF	TGTGCCAGCAGTTTATTCCGGGGCGCCCTGTCTGGGGCCAACGTCCTGACTTTC
TRBV2	TRBJ2-1	few	TRBD2	CASSDSRGGYNEQFF	TGTGCCAGCAGTGATTCCCGCGGGGGTTACAATGAGCAGTTCTTC
TRBV28	TRBJ2-1	.	TRBD2	CASSRTSGSHYSHEQFF	TGTGCCAGCTCCCGGACTAGCGGGAGTCACTACAGCCATGAGCAGTTCTTC
TRBV20-1	TRBJ2-5	few	.	CSATPQETQYF	TGCAGTGCTACCCCCCAAGAGACCCAGTACTTC
TRBV7-8	TRBJ2-5	.	.	CASSLVGGLAGLQTQYF	TGTGCCAGCAGCTTAGTTGGGGGGCTAGCTGGGTTACAGACCCAGTACTTC
TRBV2	TRBJ2-1	few	TRBD2	CASRGDWTSGAYNEQFF	TGTGCCAGCAGGGGAGACTGGACTAGCGGGGCCTACAATGAGCAGTTCTTC
TRBV18	TRBJ2-1	few	TRBD2	CASSPSGSGHNEQFF	TGTGCCAGCTCCCCGAGCGGGAGTGGCCACAATGAGCAGTTCTTC
TRBV12-3/TRBV12-4	TRBJ2-7	.	.	CASSIASRAGGAYEQYF	TGTGCCAGCAGTATTGCCTCTAGGGCGGGTGGAGCCTACGAGCAGTACTTC
TRBV29-1	TRBJ2-5	many	.	CSVESDTLGETQYF	TGCAGCGTTGAATCGGACACCCTCGGCGAGACCCAGTACTTC
TRBV28	TRBJ2-7	few	.	CASSSYRDEQYF	TGTGCCAGCAGTTCTTACAGGGACGAGCAGTACTTC
TRBV7-9	TRBJ1-4	.	.	CASREGNEKLFF	TGTGCCAGCAGAGAGGGCAATGAAAAACTGTTTTTT
TRBV7-2	TRBJ2-7	few	TRBD2	CASSLGGRSDYEQYF	TGTGCCAGCAGCTTAGGCGGGAGGTCCGACTACGAGCAGTACTTC
TRBV5-1	TRBJ1-1	.	.	CASSFGGAQTEAFF	TGCGCCAGCAGCTTCGGGGGGGCGCAGACTGAAGCTTTCTTT
TRBV7-9	TRBJ2-1	few	TRBD2	CASSLGRGKNNEQFF	TGTGCCAGCAGCTTAGGGCGGGGGAAAAACAATGAGCAGTTCTTC
TRBV28	TRBJ2-5	many	TRBD2	CASRPPLADQETQYF	TGTGCCAGCAGGCCTCCTCTAGCGGACCAAGAGACCCAGTACTTC
TRBV29-1	TRBJ2-1	few	TRBD2	CSTWGGERNEQFF	TGCAGCACCTGGGGAGGGGAGCGCAATGAGCAGTTCTTC
TRBV12-5	TRBJ1-1	.	TRBD1	CASGFSSGTGRVNTEAFF	TGTGCTAGTGGTTTCTCTAGCGGGACAGGGCGGGTGAACACTGAAGCTTTCTTT
TRBV6-5	TRBJ2-7	.	.	CASSYSKGLSSSYEQYF	TGTGCCAGCAGTTACTCGAAGGGGCTCTCAAGCTCCTACGAGCAGTACTTC
TRBV5-5	TRBJ2-6	.	.	CASSLSTRGANVLTF	TGTGCCAGCAGCTTGAGCACAAGGGGGGCCAACGTCCTGACTTTC
TRBV7-2	TRBJ2-4	.	TRBD1	CASSPRDSFVKNIQYF	TGTGCCAGCAGCCCCCGGGACAGCTTTGTTAAAAACATTCAGTACTTC
TRBV28	TRBJ2-6	.	TRBD1	CASSFLGQGEVGANVLTF	TGTGCCAGCAGTTTTCTGGGACAGGGGGAGGTCGGGGCCAACGTCCTGACTTTC
TRBV12-3/TRBV12-4	TRBJ1-1	few	.	CASSRGRIPLNTEAFF	TGTGCCAGCAGTCGAGGACGTATTCCCCTGAACACTGAAGCTTTCTTT
TRBV20-1	TRBJ2-5	few	.	CSARDGQSVRETQYF	TGCAGTGCTAGAGATGGCCAAAGCGTCCGGGAGACCCAGTACTTC
TRBV6-2/TRBV6-3	TRBJ2-6	.	.	CASSSWTSGANVLTF	TGTGCCAGCAGTTCATGGACCTCTGGGGCCAACGTCCTGACTTTC
TRBV3-1	TRBJ2-5	.	.	CASSGAGETQYF	TGTGCCAGCAGCGGGGCGGGAGAGACCCAGTACTTC
TRBV11-2	TRBJ1-3	.	.	CASSLEGPTSGNTIYF	TGTGCCAGCAGCTTAGAAGGACCCACCTCTGGAAACACCATATATTTT
TRBV7-2	TRBJ2-6	few	.	CASSSRGISAGANVLTF	TGTGCCAGCAGCTCTCGAGGCATTAGCGCTGGGGCCAACGTCCTGACTTTC
TRBV7-9	TRBJ1-5	.	.	CASSPPGASNQPQHF	TGTGCCAGCAGCCCCCCAGGGGCCTCCAATCAGCCCCAGCATTTT
TRBV29-1	TRBJ2-1	.	.	CSVATIDSNEQFF	TGCAGCGTTGCTACTATTGACTCCAATGAGCAGTTCTTC
TRBV3-1	TRBJ1-2	.	.	CASSQVGSHGYTF	TGTGCCAGCAGCCAAGTTGGCAGTCATGGCTACACCTTC
TRBV9	TRBJ2-7	.	.	CASSVEYRSYEQYF	TGTGCCAGCAGCGTAGAATACAGGTCCTACGAGCAGTACTTC
TRBV20-1	TRBJ1-1	few	.	CSASSGHPNTEAFF	TGCAGTGCTAGTTCCGGACACCCGAACACTGAAGCTTTCTTT
TRBV15	TRBJ2-3	few	.	CATNRARWIGRTDTQYF	TGTGCCACCAACAGGGCCCGTTGGATTGGGCGCACAGATACGCAGTATTTT
TRBV12-5	TRBJ2-3	.	TRBD2	CASGPGTSGNTDTQYF	TGTGCTAGTGGTCCCGGGACTAGCGGGAACACAGATACGCAGTATTTT
TRBV4-1	TRBJ2-3	.	.	CASRDLGLGTDTQYF	TGCGCCAGCAGGGACCTCGGGCTGGGCACAGATACGCAGTATTTT
TRBV20-1	TRBJ2-7	.	.	CSARVEGSASPYF	TGCAGTGCTAGAGTAGAGGGTTCTGCGTCTCCGTACTTC
TRBV3-1	TRBJ1-1	.	.	CASRSTGREAFF	TGTGCCAGCAGATCCACGGGACGAGAAGCTTTCTTT
TRBV20-1	TRBJ2-1	many	.	CSASDNEQFF	TGCAGTGCTAGCGACAATGAGCAGTTCTTC
TRBV7-7	TRBJ2-6	.	.	CASSPPGAMANVLTF	TGTGCTAGCAGCCCACCTGGGGCTATGGCCAACGTCCTGACTTTC
TRBV6-1	TRBJ1-1	few	TRBD1	CASTDRGLGTEAFF	TGTGCCAGCACCGACAGGGGCTTGGGCACTGAAGCTTTCTTT
TRBV9	TRBJ2-3	.	TRBD2	CASSGGRASDTQYF	TGTGCCAGCAGCGGCGGGAGGGCCTCAGATACGCAGTATTTT
TRBV20-1	TRBJ1-2	.	.	CSAHPPGRGYTF	TGCAGTGCTCATCCGCCAGGCCGCGGCTACACCTTC